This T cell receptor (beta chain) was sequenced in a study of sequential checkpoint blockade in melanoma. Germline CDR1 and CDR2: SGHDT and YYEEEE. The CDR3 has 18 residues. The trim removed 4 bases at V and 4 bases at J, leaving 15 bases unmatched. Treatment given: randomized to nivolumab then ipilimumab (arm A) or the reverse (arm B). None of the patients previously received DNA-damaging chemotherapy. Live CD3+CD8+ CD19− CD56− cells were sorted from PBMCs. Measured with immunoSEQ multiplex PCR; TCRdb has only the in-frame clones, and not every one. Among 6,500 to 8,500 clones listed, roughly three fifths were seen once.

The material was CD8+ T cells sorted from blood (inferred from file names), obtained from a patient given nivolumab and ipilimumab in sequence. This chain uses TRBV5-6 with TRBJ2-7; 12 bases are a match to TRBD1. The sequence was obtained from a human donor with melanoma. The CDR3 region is CASSQPRDPGQGAYEQYF. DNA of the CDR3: TGTGCCAGCAGCCAGCCCCGGGACCCGGGACAGGGGGCGTACGAGCAGTACTTC. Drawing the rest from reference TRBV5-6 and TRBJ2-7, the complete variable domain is DAGVTQSPTHLIKTRGQQVTLRCSPKSGHDTVSWYQQALGQGPQFIFQYYEEEERQRGNFPDRFSGHQFPNYSSELNVNALLLGDSALYLCASSQPRDPGQGAYEQYFGPGTRLTVT.